This T cell receptor beta chain originates from a study of T cells in localized non-small cell lung cancer. Looked up from germline, CDR1 is MNHNS and CDR2 is SASEGT. The CDR3 sequence is 15 residues long. V lost 2 bases to trimming and J lost 4 bases; unmatched junction nucleotides: 8. For this clone: Its antigen is currently unknown.

Study results and caveats: Out of the top 100 tumor clones, a median approximately 61 were seen in adjacent lung. Heterogeneity remains possible, as sequencing covered one tumor region only.

The table came from immunoSEQ multiplex PCR; TCRdb's copy has only in-frame clones and leaves some out. The sample consists of 25,000 to 35,000 clones, roughly 91% of them appearing once. This sequence joins TRBV6-1 and TRBJ2-7; TRBD1 aligns across 7 bases. Sequencing was performed on peripheral blood, taken before any cancer treatment. This clonotype was obtained from a woman aged 35 to 75 with stage I lung adenocarcinoma. CDR3 in DNA: TGTGCCAGCAGTGAACCGGGACAGATGACATACGAGCAGTACTTC. It specifies CASSEPGQMTYEQYF.